These T cell receptor beta chains were read from a single sample in a study of shared clonotypes between healthy human individuals. The protocol was immunoSEQ multiplex PCR, while the TCRdb copy is restricted to in-frame clones and leaves out a portion. In the table there are a few hundred thousand clones, roughly 96% of which are singletons. Specimen: naive CD8+ T cells sorted from blood. The origin of the receptors is a woman in her thirties in good health. Both conserved end residues are part of each CDR3. The D gene is left open where the match is weak. For some rows the clone size is stated as once, few or many, or as a class when expanded; others skip it.

>.|TRBJ2-7|TRBD1|TRBV13
CASSPGTGWVEQYF
TGTGCCAGCAGCCCCGGGACAGGGTGGGTCGAGCAGTACTTC
>.|TRBJ2-1|.|TRBV7-8
CASSLFRGGAGDEQFF
TGTGCCAGCAGCTTGTTCCGCGGGGGCGCAGGTGACGAGCAGTTCTTC
>.|TRBJ2-5|.|TRBV9
CASSDPYQETQYF
TGTGCCAGCAGCGACCCATACCAAGAGACCCAGTACTTC
>once|TRBJ1-6|.|TRBV27
CASRPDPRTSYNSPLHF
TGTGCCAGCAGACCCGACCCCCGAACCTCCTATAATTCACCCCTCCACTTT
>.|TRBJ2-7|.|TRBV7-6
CASSPLGGSYEQYF
TGTGCCAGCAGCCCACTAGGGGGATCCTACGAGCAGTACTTC
>.|TRBJ2-7|.|TRBV13
CASSFHLTKYEQYF
TGTGCCAGCAGCTTCCACCTAACGAAATACGAGCAGTACTTC
>.|TRBJ1-2|.|TRBV27
CASSLGGTYYGYTF
TGTGCCAGCAGTCTCGGGGGGACGTACTATGGCTACACCTTC
>.|TRBJ2-1|.|TRBV27
CASSLGPGTHNEQFF
TGTGCCAGCAGTTTAGGGCCTGGTACCCACAATGAGCAGTTCTTC
>.|TRBJ2-7|.|TRBV6-5
CASSFSPETPSYEQYF
TGTGCCAGCAGTTTCTCCCCCGAGACCCCAAGCTACGAGCAGTACTTC
>.|TRBJ2-5|.|TRBV7-9
CASSLQDGEETQYF
TGTGCCAGCAGCTTACAAGACGGGGAAGAGACCCAGTACTTC
>.|TRBJ1-2|.|TRBV4-1
CASSQSWTQRVGYGYTF
TGCGCCAGCAGCCAAAGCTGGACTCAACGGGTGGGCTATGGCTACACCTTC
>.|TRBJ2-7|.|TRBV7-8
CASSNPGGIHEQYF
TGTGCCAGCAGCAATCCTGGAGGGATCCACGAGCAGTACTTC
>.|TRBJ2-7|.|TRBV28
CASSLLTGTYYEQYF
TGTGCCAGCAGTTTATTAACAGGGACGTATTACGAGCAGTACTTC
>.|TRBJ2-1|.|TRBV14
CASSQVSLGDNEQFF
TGTGCCAGCAGCCAAGTTTCACTAGGGGACAATGAGCAGTTCTTC
>.|TRBJ2-7|.|TRBV10-1
CASSEGFLGRQFDEQYF
TGCGCCAGCAGTGAGGGTTTTTTGGGGCGACAGTTCGACGAGCAGTACTTC
>.|TRBJ2-1|TRBD1|TRBV5-6
CASSTGTGPSRSYNEQFF
TGTGCCAGCAGCACAGGGACAGGGCCCTCCAGGTCCTACAATGAGCAGTTCTTC
>.|TRBJ2-1|.|TRBV20-1
CSGDGYNEQFF
TGCAGTGGGGACGGATACAATGAGCAGTTCTTC
>.|TRBJ2-7|.|TRBV6-5
CASSYLGAGYEQYF
TGTGCCAGCAGTTACTTGGGGGCCGGGTACGAGCAGTACTTC
>.|TRBJ2-7|.|TRBV29-1
CSVFGQTYEQYF
TGCAGCGTTTTTGGACAGACCTACGAGCAGTACTTC
>.|TRBJ2-6|TRBD1|TRBV10-1
CASSDRTGDGANVLTF
TGCGCCAGCAGTGATCGGACAGGGGATGGGGCCAACGTCCTGACTTTC